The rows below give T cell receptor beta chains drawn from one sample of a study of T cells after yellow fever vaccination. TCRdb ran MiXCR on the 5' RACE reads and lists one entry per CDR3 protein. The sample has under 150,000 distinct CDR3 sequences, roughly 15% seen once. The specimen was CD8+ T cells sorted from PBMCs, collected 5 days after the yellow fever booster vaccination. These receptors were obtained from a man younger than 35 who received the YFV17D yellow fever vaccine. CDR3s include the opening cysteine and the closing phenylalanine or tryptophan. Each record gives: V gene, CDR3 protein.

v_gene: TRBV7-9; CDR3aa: CASSLPGQGLATQYF
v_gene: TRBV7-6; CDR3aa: CASSDGTYEQYF
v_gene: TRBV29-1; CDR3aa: CSGLVVGELFF
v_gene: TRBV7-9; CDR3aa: CASSSGPFQETQYF
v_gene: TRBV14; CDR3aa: CASSSAGLGSYNEQFF
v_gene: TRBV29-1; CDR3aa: CSVASGWAFF
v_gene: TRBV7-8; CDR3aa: CASEERGLAKNIQYF
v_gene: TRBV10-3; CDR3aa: CAISEGSWTGPVQETQYF
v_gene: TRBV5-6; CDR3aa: CASSLVASGGTDTQYF
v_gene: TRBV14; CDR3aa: CASSRNNQPQHF
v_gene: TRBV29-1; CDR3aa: CSVTKSYNEQFF
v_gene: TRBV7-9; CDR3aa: CAYRQGWAGANVLTF
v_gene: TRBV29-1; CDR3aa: CSVEGREGTEAFF
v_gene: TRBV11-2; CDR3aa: CASSPHTTSGGDTDTQYF
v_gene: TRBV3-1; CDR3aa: CASSPYDWAGELFF
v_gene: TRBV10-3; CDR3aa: CATANRGTEAFF
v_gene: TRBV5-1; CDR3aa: CASSLSGGIYNEQFF
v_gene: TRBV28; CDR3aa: CASSLTGGGNTEAFF
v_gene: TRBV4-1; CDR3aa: CASSQANGETQYF
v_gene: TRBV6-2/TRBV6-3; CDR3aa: CASSYSRGAYTGELFF
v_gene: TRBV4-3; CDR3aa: CASSQGGGNEQFF
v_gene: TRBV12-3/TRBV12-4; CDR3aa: CASSLTSTGNTIYF
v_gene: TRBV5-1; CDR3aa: CASSLSRNTEAFF
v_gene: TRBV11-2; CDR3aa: CASSWTDYEQYF
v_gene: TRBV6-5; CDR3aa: CASSEQGTGERGTF
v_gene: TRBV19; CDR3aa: CASSTDGYEQYF
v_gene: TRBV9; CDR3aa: CASQQGDRSTDTQYF
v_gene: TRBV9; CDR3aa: CASSVAPAEADYGYTF
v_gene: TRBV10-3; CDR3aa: CAISGGGHSGADYNEQFF
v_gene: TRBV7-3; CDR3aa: CASSPGLADTGELFF
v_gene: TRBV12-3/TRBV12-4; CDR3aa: CASSRQGAGYGYTF
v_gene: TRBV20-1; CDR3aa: CSARDPTVQETQYF
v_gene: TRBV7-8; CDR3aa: CASSFSGKGGGSSGANVLTF
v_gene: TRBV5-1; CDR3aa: CASHPRGQETQYF
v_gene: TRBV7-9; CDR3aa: CASSPGLAGGIYNEQFF
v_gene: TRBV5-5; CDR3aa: CASSPRVSGGDEQFF
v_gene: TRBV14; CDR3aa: CASSQEPGGRTYGYTF
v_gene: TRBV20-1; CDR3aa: CSARSRDATNEKLFF
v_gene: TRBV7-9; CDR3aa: CASSLTASGSHEQFF
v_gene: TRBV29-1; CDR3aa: CSVELTSGGRETQYF
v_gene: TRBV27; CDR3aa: CASSSIWGRGGNNEQFF
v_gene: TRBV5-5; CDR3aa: CASSSPDLRSYEQYF
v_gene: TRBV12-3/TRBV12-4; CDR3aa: CASSSIWGYTF
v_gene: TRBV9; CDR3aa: CASSVSGLSSYNEQFF
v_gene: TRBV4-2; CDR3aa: CASSQDFRSTDTQYF